This note documents a single TCR beta chain sequence. Its target is unknown. This may be a read error, as it is one base from a much larger clone. This entry comes from a study of tumor-infiltrating lymphocytes in primary liver carcinoma. Study context: Aged between 30 and 69 years, the patients were men and women.

Findings and limits, study-wide: Tumors significantly exceeded blood in top-250-clone fraction (p = 0.039).

V lost 6 bases, J lost 5 bases, and 29 bases lay in between. Germline CDR1 is MDHEN and CDR2 is SYDVKM. The CDR3 is 19 residues long. RNA and DNA were co-extracted from roughly 20-30 mg of unsorted bulk tissue. With around 500 ng total RNA as template and a constant-region primer, TCR beta cDNA was made. Libraries of TCR beta came from three nested multiplex PCR rounds with slightly modified ARM-PCR. A C-beta reverse primer and TRBV1-TRBV30 forward primers served in each of the first two PCR rounds, at 10 cycles apiece. TCRdb used MiXCR to reprocess the multiplex PCR reads, holding one entry per CDR3 protein. This table holds approximately 190,000 distinct CDR3 sequences, around four fifths found once.

The TCR was taken from a man between 35 and 55 years old with primary liver carcinoma and hepatitis B virus infection. This chain connects TRBV28 to TRBJ1-5, with a tentative D call TRBD1 (5 bases). The sequencing input was tumor tissue from primary liver carcinoma. DNA of the CDR3: TGTGCCAGCAGCCCCGGGGGGGACGGAACCTATTCGGGCTATCAGCCCCAGCATTTT. This encodes CASSPGGDGTYSGYQPQHF.